This T cell receptor (beta chain) stems from a study of blood T cell repertoires in COVID-19. Study-wide context: Acute and convalescent COVID-19 samples came from the United States, Italy and Spain. The cDNA or gDNA used as material had been derived from T cells, B-cell-depleted T cells, or PBMCs.

Some clones are missing from TCRdb's copy, which holds only in-frame ones; the method was immunoSEQ multiplex PCR. The data show about 250,000 clones, with roughly 85% seen just once and around 3% held by the top ten. This clone was seen once. The CDR3 length is 15 residues. Germline V gene lookup returns CDR1 LNHNV and CDR2 YYDKDF (reference sequence). V trimming: 5 bases; J trimming: 4 bases; junction bases outside the gene matches: 7. The sample comprised peripheral blood. The clonotype comes from a man between 18 and 29 years old with active or convalescent COVID-19. The chain carries TRBV15 and TRBJ2-7, with 11 positions matching TRBD1. The CDR3 region is CATSGRDRGYYEQYF. CDR3 coding DNA: TGTGCCACCAGCGGCCGGGACAGGGGGTATTACGAGCAGTACTTC.